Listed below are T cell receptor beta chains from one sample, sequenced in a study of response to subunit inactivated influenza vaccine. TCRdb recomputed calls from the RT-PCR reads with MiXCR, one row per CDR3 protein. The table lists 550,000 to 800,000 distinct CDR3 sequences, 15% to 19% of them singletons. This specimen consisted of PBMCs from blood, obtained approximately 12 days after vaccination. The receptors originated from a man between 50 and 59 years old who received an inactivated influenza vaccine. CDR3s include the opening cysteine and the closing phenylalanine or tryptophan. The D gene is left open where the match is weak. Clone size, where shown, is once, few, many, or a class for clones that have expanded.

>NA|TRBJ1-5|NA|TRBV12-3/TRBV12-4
CASSPRDNQPQHF
TGTGCCAGCAGTCCCCGGGACAATCAGCCCCAGCATTTT
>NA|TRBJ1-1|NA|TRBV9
CASSTREVNTEAFF
TGTGCCAGCAGCACCAGGGAAGTGAACACTGAAGCTTTCTTT
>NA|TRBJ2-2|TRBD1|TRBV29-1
CSVAGTGGFLAGELFF
TGCAGCGTTGCCGGGACAGGGGGCTTCTTAGCCGGGGAGCTGTTTTTT
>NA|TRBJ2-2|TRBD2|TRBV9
CASSVGSGTGELFF
TGTGCCAGCAGCGTTGGTAGCGGGACCGGGGAGCTGTTTTTT
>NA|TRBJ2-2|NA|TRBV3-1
CTCCLVLVWSGPNTGELFF
TGTACCTGCTGTTTAGTCTTAGTTTGGTCCGGCCCGAACACCGGGGAGCTGTTTTTT
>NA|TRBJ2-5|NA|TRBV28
CASSYGRLQETQYF
TGTGCCAGCAGTTATGGACGCCTCCAAGAGACCCAGTACTTC
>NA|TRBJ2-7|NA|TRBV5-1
CASSLESPTGEQYF
TGCGCCAGCAGCTTGGAGTCTCCAACTGGCGAGCAGTACTTC
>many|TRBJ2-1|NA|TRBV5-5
CASTIWAEAYNEQFF
TGTGCCAGCACCATCTGGGCGGAGGCCTACAATGAGCAGTTCTTC
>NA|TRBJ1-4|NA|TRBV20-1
CSANGHHIEGTNEKLFF
TGCAGTGCCAACGGACACCACATCGAGGGGACTAATGAAAAACTGTTTTTT
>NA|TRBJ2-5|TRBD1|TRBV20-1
CSATGTGGMETQYF
TGCAGTGCTACCGGGACAGGGGGCATGGAGACCCAGTACTTC
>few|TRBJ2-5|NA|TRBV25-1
CASSERGSQETQYF
TGTGCCAGCAGTGAACGGGGGAGTCAAGAGACCCAGTACTTC
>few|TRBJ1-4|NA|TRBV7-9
CASSLTAGGRLNEKLFF
TGTGCCAGCAGCCTTACCGCGGGGGGCAGACTTAATGAAAAACTGTTTTTT
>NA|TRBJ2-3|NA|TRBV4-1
CASSQQATDTQYF
TGCGCCAGCAGCCAACAGGCCACAGATACGCAGTATTTT
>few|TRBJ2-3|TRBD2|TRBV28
CASSLSGAARTDTQYF
TGTGCCAGCAGTCTTAGCGGGGCCGCCCGGACAGATACGCAGTATTTT
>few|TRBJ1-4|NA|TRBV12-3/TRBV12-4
CASSLFRGEKLFF
TGTGCCAGCAGTTTATTCAGGGGTGAAAAACTGTTTTTT
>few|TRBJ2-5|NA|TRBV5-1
CASKESFQETQYF
TGCGCCAGCAAGGAATCATTTCAGGAGACCCAGTACTTC
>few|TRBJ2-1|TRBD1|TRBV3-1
CASSQRDSSYNEQFF
TGTGCCAGCAGCCAACGGGACAGCTCCTACAATGAGCAGTTCTTC
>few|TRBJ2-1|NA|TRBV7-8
CASSLARLSGEQFF
TGTGCCAGCAGCTTAGCGCGACTCTCCGGAGAGCAGTTCTTC
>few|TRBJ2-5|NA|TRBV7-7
CASSLGDKETQYF
TGTGCTAGCAGCTTAGGGGACAAAGAGACCCAGTACTTC
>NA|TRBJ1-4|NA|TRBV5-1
CASSFGQRGGELFF
TGCGCCAGCAGCTTCGGCCAGCGGGGAGGGGAACTGTTTTTT
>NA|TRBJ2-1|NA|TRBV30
CAWSVGGYSNNEQFF
TGTGCCTGGAGTGTAGGGGGGTACAGTAACAATGAGCAGTTCTTC
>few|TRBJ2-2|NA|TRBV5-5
CASSFFNSANTGELFF
TGTGCCAGCAGCTTTTTTAACAGCGCGAACACCGGGGAGCTGTTTTTT
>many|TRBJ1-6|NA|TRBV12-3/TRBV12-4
CASRIYTGHSSYNSPLHF
TGTGCCAGCAGAATATACACAGGGCACAGCTCCTATAATTCACCCCTCCACTTT
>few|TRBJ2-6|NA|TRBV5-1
CASSLGASGANVLTF
TGTGCCAGCAGCTTGGGGGCTTCTGGGGCCAACGTCCTGACTTTC
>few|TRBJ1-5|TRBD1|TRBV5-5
CASSRTGATNQPQHF
TGTGCCAGCAGCCGGACAGGGGCGACTAATCAGCCCCAGCATTTT
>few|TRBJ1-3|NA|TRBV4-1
CASSQDANSGNTIYF
TGCGCCAGCAGCCAAGATGCAAACTCTGGAAACACCATATATTTT
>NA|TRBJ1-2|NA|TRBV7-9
CASRWDDSRRTARYTF
TGTGCCAGCAGATGGGACGACAGCCGAAGGACTGCACGCTACACCTTC
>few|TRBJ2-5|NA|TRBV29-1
CSVKGGLALTYPETQYF
TGCAGCGTAAAGGGTGGGCTAGCCCTTACCTACCCAGAGACCCAGTACTTC
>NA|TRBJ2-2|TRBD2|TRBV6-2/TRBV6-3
CASSTLSGRAPTGELFF
TGTGCCAGCAGTACACTTAGCGGGAGGGCCCCCACCGGGGAGCTGTTTTTT
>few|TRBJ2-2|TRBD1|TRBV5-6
CASIGQDNTGELFF
TGTGCCAGCATAGGACAGGACAACACCGGGGAGCTGTTTTTT
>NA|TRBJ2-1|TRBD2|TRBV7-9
CASSSSSGRSYNEQFF
TGTGCCAGCAGCTCGTCTAGCGGGAGGAGTTACAATGAGCAGTTCTTC
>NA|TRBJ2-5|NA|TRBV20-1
CSARVARVQETQYF
TGCAGTGCTAGAGTTGCAAGGGTCCAAGAGACCCAGTACTTC
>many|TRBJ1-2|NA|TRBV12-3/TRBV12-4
CASSLGLLYGYTF
TGTGCCAGCAGTTTAGGACTTCTGTATGGCTACACCTTC